Detailed here is one T cell receptor (beta chain). The antigen it recognizes is unknown. One base away there is no much larger clone; base qualities are not given. The immunoSEQ Assay was used to sequence TCRbeta CDR3 regions. After extraction, genomic DNA underwent amplification by bias-controlled multiplex PCR, followed by high-throughput sequencing. As for the original processing: To quantify the absolute abundance of every unique TCRbeta CDR3 region, sequences were collapsed and filtered. T cell fraction was estimated by normalization of TCRbeta template counts to usable DNA, with usable DNA being measured through amplification of reference genes present in all nucleated cells. Repertoire TCRs were annotated as SARS-CoV-2-specific by exact matching of V gene, CDR3 amino acid sequence and J gene to a known reactive TCR set. MIRA supplied the reference SARS-CoV-2 TCR set, which was filtered for enrichment in COVID-19-positive ImmuneCODE repertoires so that public or cross-reactive TCRs were removed. Using the MIRA antigens, annotated TCRs were further analysed by specific ORF or by position within an ORF. Breadth was defined as the number of annotated unique rearrangements divided by the total number of unique productive rearrangements, and depth was defined as the summed frequency of the annotated unique rearrangements. TCR breadth was compared between groups using two-sided Wilcoxon rank-sum tests. In TCRdb, the immuneACCESS table is reduced to in-frame sequences with V and J assigned. These tables do not hold every clone; where another copy was compared, an unresolved V gene accounts for under half, and the others remain unexplained. V and J calls plus clone size are reproduced from that table; the DNA served to infer D and trimming. This sample holds 350,000 to 500,000 clones; approximately 90% were observed only once. Of the sample, 3.6% is held by the ten largest clones.

The sample's treatment or condition label, in plain terms: over 15 received Ad26.COV2.S at low or high dose, single or two shots; roughly five received placebo; per-sample allocation not given. For vaccine and placebo recipients, the sequenced repertoires came from samples collected on day 63 after the first injection. Between 29 July and 7 August 2020, Cohort 1b enrolled some 25 adults aged 18-55 years at one site in Boston, USA. Ad26.COV2.S was a replication-incompetent adenovirus type 26 vector that expressed a prefusion-stabilized SARS-CoV-2 spike protein derived from the original Wuhan strain. This specimen belongs to a study of Ad26.COV2.S vaccination and SARS-CoV-2 variants listed by TCRdb under 2021. Regarding the study in general: Donors in the vaccine arm were drawn from COV1001, a phase I-IIa trial of Ad26.COV2.S in healthy adults that was multicentre, randomized, double-blind and placebo-controlled. Ad26.COV2.S was administered intramuscularly at 5 x 10^10 or 1 x 10^11 viral particles, either as a single shot or as two shots given 56 days apart. The TCR-sequenced set comprised around 30 samples: some 20 Ad26.COV2.S vaccine recipients, 5 placebo recipients and 8 SARS-CoV-2 convalescent individuals. Trial participants were randomized into five groups of five, in which low-dose or high-dose Ad26.COV2.S was given once or twice, or placebo was given on both occasions. Throughout the experiments and outcome assessment, investigators stayed blinded to trial group allocation. TCRbeta repertoire sequencing served as the tool for gauging how specific and how broad the SARS-CoV-2-reactive T cell receptors were following Ad26.COV2.S vaccination.

Summary of the overall study and its limitations: Vaccine and placebo recipients had comparable non-spike TCR breadth, which fits with the vaccine containing only spike. Substantial breadth of spike-specific CD8+ and CD4+ T cell responses was reported after vaccination. Ad26.COV2.S recipients had higher spike-specific TCR breadth than placebo recipients (P = 0.0014). The study was not powered for comparison of responses between vaccine doses or regimens. According to the authors, total T cell responses may have been underestimated by the TCR breadth and depth analyses.

Trimming takes 5 bases from V and 0 bases from J, and the germline ends sit 15 bases apart. Inclusive of the bounding cysteine and phenylalanine, the CDR3 is 16 residues long. The only DNA kept is the CDR3, 48 bases in frame from the first base. CDR1 and CDR2, per the germline V gene, are SGHDT and YYEEEE. The chain is made from TRBV5-6 and TRBJ1-5; perhaps TRBD1 is the D gene, with 5 bases matching. This TCR was recovered from a person aged 18-65 years who received the Ad26.COV2.S COVID-19 vaccine or a placebo. The sample here was peripheral blood, taken in a trial of Ad26.COV2.S vaccine versus placebo. The DNA reads TGTGCCAGCAGTTGGGGACCCCCCGTTAGCAATCAGCCCCAGCATTTT. The encoded protein is CASSWGPPVSNQPQHF.